This T cell receptor beta chain was sequenced in a study of cytomegalovirus exposure and HLA in healthy donors (dated by TCRdb to the late 2010s). A note on the overall study: An earlier analysis of some 550 of the donors reported roughly 300 Gb of sequence data and more than 90 million unique TCR beta sequences from 190 million or so T cells. An early release that covered some 640 HLA-typed donors contained around 300 gigabases of sequencing data and tens of millions of unique TCR sequences. Donor age, sex, ethnicity and CMV serostatus were collected together with the repertoire data. A later genetic analysis used genome-wide SNP genotypes for about three fifths of the 666 donors, treating that subset as a discovery cohort. An earlier analysis of about 600 of the donors used high-throughput TCR beta sequencing to judge whether each TCR beta V gene segment behaved as functional or pseudogenic. Every discovery cohort repertoire had been produced on one sequencing platform. Class I and class II HLA loci were covered by the typing at four-digit resolution. A few DR-DQ haplotypes were treated as single units for association and clustering because of strong linkage in the cohort. The study was designed to test whether signatures of past pathogen exposure could be identified by cataloging public T cell receptors. Across some 400 genotyped donors of the cohort, an average of roughly 230,000 unique TCR beta nucleotide sequences per donor were sequenced, and roughly 20% of those sequences were non-productive. Of the approximately 400 genotyped donors, 81% were placed in the genetic ancestry cluster associated with self-reported Caucasian donors. A separate validation cohort of about 110 different subjects was used in addition to the approximately 670-subject first cohort. The number of donors typed differed by locus, with about 629-630 for A, B, C, DRB1 and DQB1, 522 for DQA1, approximately 570 for DPA1, and some 440 for DPB1. The study profiled the T cell repertoires of about 640 subjects by immunosequencing and related them to cytomegalovirus serostatus. In the later analysis, no new phenotypic data were used to find candidate immune exposures; instead, reliance was placed on TCR beta sequences and their occurrence across donors. To predict cytomegalovirus infection status, the study combined high-throughput TCR immunosequencing, statistical association of individual TCRs with disease status, and machine learning. A later analysis re-analyzed previously published TCR beta repertoires from hundreds of donors and added high-resolution HLA genotyping to study TCR occurrence patterns.

The cohort consisted of 650 to 700 healthy bone marrow donors. Cohort members were all nominally healthy when sampled, although unrecorded immune exposures were likely present. The donor was CMV seronegative and was included in the group of a few hundred seronegative cohort members. A peripheral blood sample was collected from each donor, and TCR beta sequencing was performed on peripheral blood mononuclear cells. Genomic DNA extraction from the blood cell samples was performed with the Qiagen DNeasy Blood Extraction Kit. The method was the immunoSEQ multiplex PCR assay. A mixture of 60 forward primers for TCR Vbeta segments and 13 reverse primers for TCR Jbeta segments was used in the multiplex PCR. A multiplex PCR assay on genomic DNA amplified the CDR3 region of rearranged TCR beta genes. The amplified TCR beta libraries were sequenced on the Illumina HiSeq System as 87-base-pair reads. Turning to the authors' computational methods: A later analysis counted about 82 million unique TCR beta chains across the 550 to 700 repertoires, and about 10 million of these chains were shared by at least two donors. Raw reads were error-corrected and collapsed into unique sequences by a nearest-neighbor algorithm in which closely related sequences were merged to remove PCR and sequencing errors. Alignment of CDR3 sequences to IMGT reference sequences was used to assign V, D and J gene segments. For a sequence to be retained, a match of at least six nucleotides was required to both a V gene segment and a J gene segment. A rearrangement counted as productive if the CDR3 had no stop codons and remained in frame with V and J, and every other rearrangement counted as non-productive. Following IMGT convention, CDR3 was defined as the stretch from the second conserved V-encoded cysteine to the conserved J-encoded phenylalanine. Sequences without an unambiguous match to a single V gene segment were excluded from the earlier analysis of a few hundred of the donors. An earlier analysis of 500 to 600 of the donors classified V segments as functional when productive rearrangements were above 56.7% and as segregating when the standard deviation between donors was above 5%. A statistical classification framework was developed to diagnose cytomegalovirus status using the catalog of TCR beta chain sequences. A later analysis assigned V and J genes by comparing TCR nucleotide sequences with IMGT/GENE-DB human TR gene sequences. The TCRdist pipeline was used in a later analysis to assign CDR3 sequences and most-parsimonious VDJ recombination scenarios. In a later analysis, each TCR beta chain was defined by its CDR3 amino acid sequence together with its V-gene family, and reads without a unique V-gene family were excluded. As a way to deal with suspected cross-contamination and a sequencing artifact, a later analysis dropped 500 to 700 nucleotide sequences that were highly shared and had low generation probability. A later analysis calculated a clonal expansion index for each public chain from normalized within-repertoire ranks of inferred template counts. Generation probabilities in a later analysis came from a VDJ recombination model fitted to out-of-frame rearrangements, and those results were checked against IGoR. Hypergeometric tests were used in a later analysis to score TCR-TCR, TCR-HLA and TCR-CMV co-occurrence, with a repertoire-size bias correction applied to the TCR pairs. To estimate false discovery rates, a later analysis permuted the HLA or CMV assignments 20 times. In a later analysis, co-occurring TCRs were grouped with DBSCAN, and TCRdist sequence similarity was added when clustering was performed within HLA-allele-positive subsets. Repertoires with fewer than 30,000 or more than 120,000 public chains were left out of co-occurrence clustering, as were five repertoires with anomalous nucleotide sharing. In its TCRdb copy, this immuneACCESS table keeps in-frame sequences only and misses some clones. Where compared with another copy, unresolved V genes explain less than half of these, and the others have no known cause. The DNA gave D and trimming, while V, J and clone size come from that table. The sample data list under 200,000 clones, and about 59% of these were observed just once. The ten largest clonotypes hold 2.5% to 3.5% of the sample.

Broader findings and caveats from the paper: A later analysis found that TCR association rates varied across HLA loci, with DRB1 alleles showing the most associated TCRs and HLA-C alleles the fewest. Over 15 rarely observed V segments, including chromosome 9 orphons, were excluded from the earlier analysis of about 600 of the donors because counts were too low. In a later analysis, HLA-associated TCR beta chains showed more clonal expansion and lower generation probabilities than non-associated chains that were equally common. A later analysis reported that several top co-occurrence clusters appeared linked to parvovirus B19, influenza, CMV and Epstein-Barr virus. Correlated functional status among segregating V segments might reflect linkage disequilibrium, but an unknown experimental factor could not be ruled out. Because HLA typing was unavailable for some donors at each locus, only the typed subset was used in association tests. A later genetic analysis associated a missense DCLRE1C variant with V-gene and J-gene trimming of TCR beta chains, and an independent cohort replicated the association. Because the 87-base-pair reads could not distinguish some IMGT-functional V segments, including TRBV6-2 and TRBV6-3, those segments were excluded. The sequencing pipeline was judged likely to have produced a cluster of highly shared sequence variants as a technical artifact. Cytomegalovirus status was reported to be diagnosed by the classifier with high specificity and sensitivity in both the original and validation cohorts. In a later analysis, around 15,000 TCR beta sequences were associated with specific HLA alleles at a false discovery rate of 0.05. The only immune exposure information available for the cohort was CMV serostatus. Presence/absence analyses assumed roughly uniform sequencing depth across donors, an assumption that may not hold. Assigning TCR associations to individual alleles was difficult when HLA alleles, especially DR and DQ, strongly co-occurred. Across donors, most TCR sequences were observed very rarely, whereas some public TCRs were present in many individuals. A later genetic analysis reported fewer N-insertions in productive TCRs among donors in an Asian-associated ancestry cluster than the roughly 720-donor mean. In this cohort, only TCR beta chains were sequenced, and detectable features were limited by the absence of alpha or paired-chain data. In an earlier analysis of over 550 of the donors, most TCR beta V segments were observed in productive rearrangements about 87% or about 30% of the time, broadly matching IMGT annotations. In a later analysis, most CMV-associated TCR beta chains were found to appear HLA-restricted, with HLA associations seemingly driven largely by CMV exposure. A further reported finding was that TCR beta sequences accurately predicted the HLA-A and HLA-B alleles for most subjects in the first cohort. According to the authors, the approach could potentially be generalized to other disease states and immunological phenotypes. In vitro tests confirmed that three of the cytomegalovirus-associated TCR beta chains recognize cytomegalovirus antigens. The study gave a list of some 150 TCR beta chains associated with cytomegalovirus.

Notes on this clone: The antigen this receptor binds is unknown. No base-level quality is on record; no much larger clone is a single base apart.

Taken from cysteine to phenylalanine, the CDR3 has 14 residues. CDR3 DNA only is kept here, 42 bases in frame from base 1. Reading the germline V gene (reference sequence) gives CDR1 MNHNY and CDR2 SVGAGI. The V end loses 5 bases and the J end loses 0 bases, and a stretch of 8 bases separates them. The clonotype originates from a man aged 40-49 years in good health and CMV-seronegative. Recombination connected TRBV6-6 to TRBJ1-3; there is no confident call for the D gene. Sequencing was done on a sample of PBMCs. The CDR3 protein sequence reads: CASSGSSSGNTIYF. The sequenced DNA: TGTGCCAGCAGTGGGAGCTCCTCTGGAAACACCATATATTTT.